These T cell receptor beta chains were read from a single sample in a study of T cell responses to AZD1222 COVID-19 vaccine. Generated by immunoSEQ multiplex PCR, the TCRdb table keeps only in-frame clones and is missing some. The sample carries 100,000 or so clones, 82% recorded once. This specimen was peripheral blood, taken on day 0 of AZD1222 vaccination. The origin of the receptors is an adult in good health. Each CDR3 is given with its conserved first and last residue.

CASNRGGQNYGYTF,TRBV19,TRBJ1-2
CASRSGTRTGELFF,TRBV5-1,TRBJ2-2
CASSPWTGGGTDTQYF,TRBV6-2/TRBV6-3,TRBJ2-3
CASRRTRTDNYGYTF,TRBV6-5,TRBJ1-2
CASSLVPGGGQPQHF,TRBV7-2,TRBJ1-5
CASSLNTGELFF,TRBV7-9,TRBJ2-2
CASRPGQGLSTGELFF,TRBV3-1/TRBV3-2,TRBJ2-2
CASSASLAGEETQYF,TRBV2,TRBJ2-5
CASSSWGRDGETQYF,TRBV5-6,TRBJ2-5
CASSLGYRGGGDTEAFF,TRBV5-1,TRBJ1-1
CASSEFGATGELFF,TRBV25-1,TRBJ2-2
CATSEGRENTGELFF,TRBV24-1,TRBJ2-2
CASSSDRKTQYF,TRBV7-9,TRBJ2-5
CATRAPQKKEQYF,TRBV4-1,TRBJ2-7
CATNTGDPNYGYTF,TRBV19,TRBJ1-2
CASSLRGTYQETQYF,TRBV5-1,TRBJ2-5
CASRGGQGSYGYTF,TRBV2,TRBJ1-2
CASSTTTDEAEAFF,TRBV5-1,TRBJ1-1
CASSLGAGGYNEQFF,TRBV5-4,TRBJ2-1
CASSRGLNSPLHF,TRBV11-3,TRBJ1-6
CASSHGLAGVEQFF,TRBV3-1/TRBV3-2,TRBJ2-1
CASSHLQGTQGEQYF,TRBV3-1/TRBV3-2,TRBJ2-7
CSVQGGLIHAYEQYF,TRBV29-1,TRBJ2-7
CASSIVPGGWSNQPQHF,TRBV19,TRBJ1-5
CATSDRTDGRFQPQHF,TRBV24-1,TRBJ1-5
CASSQVGRRSEAFF,TRBV3-1/TRBV3-2,TRBJ1-1
CSAGDPGETQYF,TRBV29-1,TRBJ2-5
CASSELAKIGNSPLHF,TRBV6-1,TRBJ1-6
CASSQRLAFRSRTAKNIQYF,TRBV3-1/TRBV3-2,TRBJ2-4
CASSYSSELYGYTF,TRBV6-5,TRBJ1-2
CASSFSGTTGEAFF,TRBV11-3,TRBJ1-1
CSAARGEKLFF,TRBV20-1,TRBJ1-4
CASSLGQVKPDTQYF,TRBV7-6,TRBJ2-3
CASSYLGDSDYGYTF,TRBV7-8,TRBJ1-2
CATSRDGLNTEAFF,TRBV15,TRBJ1-1
CASSSFGQGVVDTQYF,TRBV19,TRBJ2-3
CASSPMTSGGITEQFF,TRBV7-3,TRBJ2-1
CASSYGGLADGKNIQYF,TRBV7-2,TRBJ2-4
CASRLDGDTEAFF,TRBV6-5,TRBJ1-1
CASSSLGTQETQYF,TRBV7-9,TRBJ2-5
CATSKGQVHLNNQPQHF,TRBV15,TRBJ1-5
CASSPLGETQYF,TRBV7-2,TRBJ2-5
CASSLQGNEQFF,TRBV11-2,TRBJ2-1
CASSDRSGNSDTIYF,TRBV7-2,TRBJ1-3
CASSDSGGYNEQFF,TRBV6-4,TRBJ2-1
CAISSGKGQGAEGYTF,TRBV10-3,TRBJ1-2
CASSLGGITYNEQFF,TRBV7-2,TRBJ2-1
CASSPSLDRGNEQFF,TRBV7-9,TRBJ2-1
CASSLDFRDYEQYF,TRBV7-9,TRBJ2-7
CASRPSQGELFF,TRBV12-3/TRBV12-4,TRBJ2-2
CSGTAGQGMTNYGYTF,TRBV29-1,TRBJ1-2
CASSQETAAMNTEAFF,TRBV4-2,TRBJ1-1
CASSRTGNEQFF,TRBV6-2/TRBV6-3,TRBJ2-1